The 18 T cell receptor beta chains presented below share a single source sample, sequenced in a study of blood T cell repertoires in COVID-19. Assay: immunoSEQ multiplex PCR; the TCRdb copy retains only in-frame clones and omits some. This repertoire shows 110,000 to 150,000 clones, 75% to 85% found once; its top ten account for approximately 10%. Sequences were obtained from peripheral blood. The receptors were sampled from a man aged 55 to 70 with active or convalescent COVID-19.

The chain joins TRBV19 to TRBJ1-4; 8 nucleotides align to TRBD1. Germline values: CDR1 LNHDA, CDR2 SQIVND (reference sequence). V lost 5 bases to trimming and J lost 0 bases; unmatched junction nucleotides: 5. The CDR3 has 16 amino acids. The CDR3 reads CASSAGQGPTNEKLFF. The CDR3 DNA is TGTGCCAGTAGTGCCGGACAGGGACCAACTAATGAAAAACTGTTTTTT.

The CDR3 region has the DNA TGTGCCAGCAGCTTGGCCGGGACAGGGAATGAAAAACTGTTTTTT. Protein sequence: CASSLAGTGNEKLFF. The chain recombines TRBV7-2 with TRBJ1-4, with TRBD1 matching over 9 bases. The CDR3 has 15 amino acids. Germline lookup yields CDR1 SGHTA and CDR2 FQGNSA. Germline trimming cut 3 bases from V and 5 bases from J; bases unmatched to any gene: 4.

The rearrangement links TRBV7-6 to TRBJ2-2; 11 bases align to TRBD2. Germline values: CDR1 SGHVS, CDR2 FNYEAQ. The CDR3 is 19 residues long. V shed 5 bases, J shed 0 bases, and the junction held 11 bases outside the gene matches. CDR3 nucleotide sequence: TGTGCCAGCAGCCGTCGGGGTAGCGGGGGGGCCGCGAACACCGGGGAGCTGTTTTTT. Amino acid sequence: CASSRRGSGGAANTGELFF.

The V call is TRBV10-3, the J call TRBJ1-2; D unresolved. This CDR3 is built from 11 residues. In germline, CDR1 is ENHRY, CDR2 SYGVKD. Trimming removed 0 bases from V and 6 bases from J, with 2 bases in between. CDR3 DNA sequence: TGTGCCATCAGTGAGTCCGATGGCTACACCTTC. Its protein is CAISESDGYTF.

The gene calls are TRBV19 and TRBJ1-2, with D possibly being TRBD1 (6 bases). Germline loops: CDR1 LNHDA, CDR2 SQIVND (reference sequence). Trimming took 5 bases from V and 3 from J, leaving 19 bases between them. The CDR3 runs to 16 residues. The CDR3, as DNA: TGTGCCAGTAGTCGGGGTTCACAGGGTCAGGACTATGGCTACACCTTC. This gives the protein CASSRGSQGQDYGYTF.

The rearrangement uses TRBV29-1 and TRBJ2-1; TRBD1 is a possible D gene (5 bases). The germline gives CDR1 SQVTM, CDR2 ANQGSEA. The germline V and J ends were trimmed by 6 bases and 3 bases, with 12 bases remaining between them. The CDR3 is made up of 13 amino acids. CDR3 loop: CSVGRPNYNEQFF. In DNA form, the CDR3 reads TGCAGCGTGGGGCGGCCGAACTACAATGAGCAGTTCTTC.

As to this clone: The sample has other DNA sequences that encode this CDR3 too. The CDR3 bases are TGTGCCAGCAGTTCGGTGAACACTGAAGCTTTCTTT. Translation gives CASSSVNTEAFF. The V call is TRBV6-2 or TRBV6-3, the J call TRBJ1-1; D not certain. This CDR3 is 12 amino acids long. Trimming cost V 4 bases and J 0 bases, with 3 bases left between them. CDR1 and CDR2 from the germline V gene are MNHEY and SVGEGT.

CDR3 amino acids: CASSIAGITGELFF. The CDR3, as DNA: TGTGCCAGTAGTATAGCAGGGATCACCGGGGAGCTGTTTTTT. This rearrangement joins TRBV19 to TRBJ2-2; D may be TRBD1 (5 bases). The length of the CDR3 is 14 residues. Germline V gives CDR1 LNHDA, CDR2 SQIVND (reference sequence). V dropped 1 base and J dropped 4 bases, with 7 bases sitting between them.

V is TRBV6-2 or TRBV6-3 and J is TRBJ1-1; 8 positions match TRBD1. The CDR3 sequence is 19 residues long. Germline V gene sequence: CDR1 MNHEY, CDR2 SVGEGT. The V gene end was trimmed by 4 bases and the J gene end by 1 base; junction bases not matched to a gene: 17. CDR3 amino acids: CASSWTPGGRIATNTEAFF. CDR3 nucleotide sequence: TGTGCCAGCAGTTGGACCCCAGGGGGCCGTATCGCCACGAACACTGAAGCTTTCTTT.

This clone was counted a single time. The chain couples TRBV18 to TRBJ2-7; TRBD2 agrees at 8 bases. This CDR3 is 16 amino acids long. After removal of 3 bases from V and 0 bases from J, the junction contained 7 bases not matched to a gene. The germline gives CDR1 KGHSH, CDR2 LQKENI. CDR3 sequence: CASSPVRGTSSYEQYV. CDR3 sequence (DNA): TGTGCCAGCTCACCGGTACGCGGGACTAGCTCCTACGAGCAGTACGTC.

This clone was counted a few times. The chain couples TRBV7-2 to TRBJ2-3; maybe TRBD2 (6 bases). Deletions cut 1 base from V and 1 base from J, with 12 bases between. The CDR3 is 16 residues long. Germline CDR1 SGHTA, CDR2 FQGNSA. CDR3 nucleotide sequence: TGTGCCAGCAGCTTAGTAGGCGGGGCGGGCACAGATACGCAGTATTTT. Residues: CASSLVGGAGTDTQYF.

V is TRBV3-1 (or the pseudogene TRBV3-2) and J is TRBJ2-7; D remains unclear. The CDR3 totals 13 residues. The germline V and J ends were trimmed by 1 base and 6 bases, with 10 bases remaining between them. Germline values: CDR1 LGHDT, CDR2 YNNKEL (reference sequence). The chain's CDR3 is CASSQGGRSEQYF. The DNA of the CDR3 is TGTGCCAGCAGCCAAGGCGGCCGCAGCGAGCAGTACTTC.

The CDR3 DNA reads as TGCGCCAGCAGCTTGACTTCCGGGACTAGCGGGAGGCAGTTCTTC. Translating gives CASSLTSGTSGRQFF. The chain joins TRBV5-1 to TRBJ2-1, with 14 nucleotides matching TRBD2. The V gene end was trimmed by 1 base and the J gene end by 12 bases; junction bases not matched to a gene: 6. The CDR3 is 15 residues long. CDR1 and CDR2 (germline): SGHRS, YFSETQ.

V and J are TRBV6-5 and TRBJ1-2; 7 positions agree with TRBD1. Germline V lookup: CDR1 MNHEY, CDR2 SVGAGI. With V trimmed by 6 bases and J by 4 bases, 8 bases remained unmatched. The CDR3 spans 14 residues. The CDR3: CASRSEGTVYGYTF. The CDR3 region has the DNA TGTGCCAGCAGGTCCGAGGGGACAGTCTATGGCTACACCTTC.

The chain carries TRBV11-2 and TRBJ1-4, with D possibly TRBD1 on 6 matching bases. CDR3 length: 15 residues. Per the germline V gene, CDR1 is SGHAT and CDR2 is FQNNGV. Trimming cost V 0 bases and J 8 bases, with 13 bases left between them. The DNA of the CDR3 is TGTGCCAGCAGCTTAGATCAGGGGCTAGGGGAAAAACTGTTTTTT. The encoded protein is CASSLDQGLGEKLFF.

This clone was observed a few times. The CDR3 region is CASSLRRSDRGLAFF. The CDR3 nucleotides read TGTGCCAGCAGCCTAAGACGATCGGACAGGGGCTTAGCTTTCTTT. The chain has TRBV7-2 and TRBJ1-1; 9 nucleotides match TRBD1. There are 15 residues in the CDR3. Germline assignment: CDR1 SGHTA and CDR2 FQGNSA. V was clipped by 5 bases and J by 10 bases; unmatched bases: 14.

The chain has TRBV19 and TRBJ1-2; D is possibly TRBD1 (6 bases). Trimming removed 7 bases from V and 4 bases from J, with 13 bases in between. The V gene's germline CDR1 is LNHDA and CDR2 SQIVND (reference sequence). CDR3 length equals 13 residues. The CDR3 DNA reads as TGTGCCAGTACCCGGACAGCAATCTATGGCTACACCTTC. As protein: CASTRTAIYGYTF.

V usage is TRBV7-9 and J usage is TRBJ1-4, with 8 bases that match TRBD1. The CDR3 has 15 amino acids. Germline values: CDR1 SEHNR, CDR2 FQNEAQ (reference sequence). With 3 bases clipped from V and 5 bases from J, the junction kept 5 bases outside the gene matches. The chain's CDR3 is CASSFLWDRNEKLFF. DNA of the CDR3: TGTGCCAGCAGCTTCTTATGGGACAGGAATGAAAAACTGTTTTTT.